A selection of T cell receptor beta chains follows, all from one sample in a study of neoadjuvant anti-PD-1 for oral cavity cancer. Sequencing was performed with immunoSEQ multiplex PCR; in TCRdb, only in-frame clones are kept and a portion is missing. This sample yields some 61,000 clones, of which more than 75% are seen a single time; 3% to 3.5% belongs to the top ten. The sample was PBMCs, taken after nivolumab (anti-PD-1) treatment. These receptors were obtained from a person between 40 and 85 years old with oral cavity squamous cell carcinoma. CDR3s include the opening cysteine and the closing phenylalanine or tryptophan. The D gene is left open where the match is weak. Clone size, where shown, is once, few, many, or a class for clones that have expanded.

D	size	V	J	CDR3	DNA
NA	NA	TRBV19	TRBJ2-7	CASSLGPFSYEQYF	TGTGCCAGTAGTCTCGGGCCCTTCTCCTACGAGCAGTACTTC
NA	once	TRBV10-1	TRBJ2-3	CASSSGLLTDTQYF	TGCGCCAGCAGCTCGGGACTCCTGACAGATACGCAGTATTTT
NA	NA	TRBV5-6	TRBJ1-1	CASSLPGDTEAFF	TGTGCCAGCAGCTTACCGGGGGACACTGAAGCTTTCTTT
NA	NA	TRBV7-8	TRBJ2-3	CASSFSLGTDTQYF	TGTGCCAGCAGCTTTAGCTTGGGCACAGATACGCAGTATTTT
NA	NA	TRBV2	TRBJ1-3	CASRPLLGGSGNTIYF	TGTGCCAGCAGGCCACTGTTAGGCGGGTCTGGAAACACCATATATTTT
TRBD1	NA	TRBV19	TRBJ1-2	CASIPEVGQGMIGYTF	TGTGCCAGTATCCCGGAGGTCGGACAGGGGATGATTGGCTACACCTTC
TRBD2	NA	TRBV9	TRBJ2-5	CASSVGGSGVTETQYF	TGTGCCAGCAGCGTAGGCGGTAGCGGGGTTACGGAGACCCAGTACTTC
TRBD2	once	TRBV4-1	TRBJ2-5	CASSHPRTSGGETQYF	TGCGCCAGCAGCCACCCTCGGACTAGCGGAGGAGAGACCCAGTACTTC
TRBD1	NA	TRBV7-9	TRBJ2-7	CASSLGGTGYEQYF	TGTGCCAGCAGCTTAGGAGGGACAGGCTACGAGCAGTACTTC
NA	NA	TRBV14	TRBJ1-3	CASSRSRLAPSGNTIYF	TGTGCCAGCAGCCGCTCCCGCCTCGCCCCCTCTGGAAACACCATATATTTT
NA	NA	TRBV30	TRBJ1-4	CAWSQGAAGEKLFF	TGTGCCTGGAGTCAAGGGGCCGCGGGTGAAAAACTGTTTTTT
NA	NA	TRBV7-3	TRBJ1-1	CASSFGEATEAFF	TGTGCCAGCAGCTTTGGGGAGGCGACTGAAGCTTTCTTT
TRBD1	NA	TRBV5-1	TRBJ1-2	CASSLGDRGGGYTF	TGCGCCAGCAGCTTGGGAGACAGGGGCGGTGGCTACACCTTC
NA	NA	TRBV14	TRBJ2-1	CASSQDRGTTLF	TGTGCCAGCAGCCAAGATAGGGGGACTACGCTCTTC
NA	NA	TRBV12-2	TRBJ2-5	CASRLWPLQAQETQYF	TGTGCAAGTCGCTTATGGCCCCTCCAGGCCCAAGAGACCCAGTACTTC
NA	NA	TRBV6-5	TRBJ1-5	CASSTRQSSNQPQHF	TGTGCCAGCAGTACGAGACAATCTAGCAATCAGCCCCAGCATTTT
TRBD1	NA	TRBV10-3	TRBJ2-2	CAISGQGFTGELFF	TGTGCCATCAGTGGACAGGGGTTCACCGGGGAGCTGTTTTTT
NA	NA	TRBV5-1	TRBJ2-3	CASSLLPGPLSTDTQYF	TGCGCCAGCAGCTTACTACCTGGACCTCTTAGCACAGATACGCAGTATTTT
NA	NA	TRBV5-1	TRBJ1-1	CASSLVSVNTEAFF	TGCGCCAGCAGCTTGGTTTCAGTGAACACTGAAGCTTTCTTT
NA	NA	TRBV19	TRBJ1-1	CASSPRTLNTEAFF	TGTGCCAGTAGTCCCCGGACACTGAACACTGAAGCTTTCTTT
TRBD1	few	TRBV5-1	TRBJ2-7	CASSFSAGTGTYEQYF	TGCGCCAGCAGCTTTTCCGCCGGGACAGGGACCTACGAGCAGTACTTC
TRBD2	NA	TRBV30	TRBJ2-1	CAWSVRGGRASSYNEQFF	TGTGCCTGGAGTGTACGGGGCGGGAGGGCCTCCTCCTACAATGAGCAGTTCTTC
TRBD2	NA	TRBV2	TRBJ2-7	CATIAGGSYEQYF	TGTGCCACCATAGCGGGAGGAAGTTACGAGCAGTACTTC
NA	few	TRBV15	TRBJ2-5	CATSRESRVQETQYF	TGTGCCACCAGCAGAGAGAGCAGGGTACAAGAGACCCAGTACTTC
NA	NA	TRBV28	TRBJ1-5	CASSQGGNQNQPQHF	TGTGCCAGCAGCCAAGGGGGGAACCAGAATCAGCCCCAGCATTTT
NA	few	TRBV10-2	TRBJ2-3	CASSESRDFRVDTQYF	TGCGCCAGCAGTGAGTCGCGTGATTTTCGGGTTGATACGCAGTATTTT
NA	NA	TRBV5-1	TRBJ2-1	CASIGEYNEQFF	TGCGCCAGCATAGGGGAGTACAATGAGCAGTTCTTC
TRBD2	NA	TRBV5-4	TRBJ2-7	CASSTSTSGRANEQYF	TGTGCCAGCAGCACCTCGACTAGCGGGAGGGCTAACGAGCAGTACTTC
NA	NA	TRBV7-2	TRBJ2-3	CASSFGDTQYF	TGTGCCAGCAGCTTCGGGGATACGCAGTATTTT
TRBD1	NA	TRBV5-4	TRBJ2-5	CASSPTGGNQETQYF	TGTGCCAGCAGCCCGACAGGGGGAAATCAAGAGACCCAGTACTTC
NA	NA	TRBV28	TRBJ2-7	CASSLFSGIEQYF	TGTGCCAGCAGTTTATTTTCCGGGATCGAGCAGTACTTC
TRBD2	NA	TRBV28	TRBJ2-7	CASRAGGGGYEQYF	TGTGCCAGTCGGGCGGGGGGTGGTGGCTACGAGCAGTACTTC
NA	NA	TRBV27	TRBJ1-1	CASSFGGYTEAFF	TGTGCCAGCAGTTTCGGCGGATACACTGAAGCTTTCTTT
NA	NA	TRBV11-2	TRBJ2-5	CASSSGLQETQYF	TGTGCCAGCAGCTCGGGCCTTCAAGAGACCCAGTACTTC
TRBD1	NA	TRBV19	TRBJ1-1	CASSRQGVFTEAFF	TGTGCCAGTAGTAGACAGGGAGTGTTCACTGAAGCTTTCTTT
NA	NA	TRBV27	TRBJ2-2	CASSPNRENTGELFF	TGTGCCAGCAGTCCGAACAGGGAGAACACCGGGGAGCTGTTTTTT
NA	NA	TRBV5-7	TRBJ1-5	CASRWVGGNQPQHF	TGTGCCAGTCGCTGGGTGGGAGGCAATCAGCCCCAGCATTTT
NA	NA	TRBV7-2	TRBJ2-3	CASSSTPPTDTQYF	TGTGCCAGCAGCTCCACACCCCCCACAGATACGCAGTATTTT
TRBD2	few	TRBV10-2	TRBJ2-7	CASRQLAGVPNEQYF	TGCGCCAGCAGACAACTAGCGGGAGTCCCTAACGAGCAGTACTTC
NA	NA	TRBV19	TRBJ1-1	CASREGQYATEAFF	TGTGCCAGTAGGGAAGGACAGTATGCCACTGAAGCTTTCTTT
NA	NA	TRBV19	TRBJ1-1	CASRPFEGTEAFF	TGTGCCAGTAGACCCTTTGAGGGCACTGAAGCTTTCTTT
TRBD1	NA	TRBV9	TRBJ1-1	CASSGGQGHTEAFF	TGTGCCAGCAGCGGCGGACAGGGGCACACTGAAGCTTTCTTT
TRBD1	NA	TRBV28	TRBJ2-7	CASTVPGQGSYEQYF	TGTGCCAGCACCGTACCGGGACAGGGATCCTACGAGCAGTACTTC
NA	NA	TRBV11-3	TRBJ1-5	CASRKTRGQPQHF	TGTGCCAGCAGAAAAACTAGGGGACAGCCCCAGCATTTT
NA	once	TRBV2	TRBJ2-2	CASSERDAGELFF	TGTGCCAGCAGTGAAAGGGACGCCGGGGAGCTGTTTTTT
NA	NA	TRBV30	TRBJ2-2	CAWRSRTAPNTGELFF	TGTGCCTGGAGGAGTCGAACGGCCCCTAACACCGGGGAGCTGTTTTTT
NA	once	TRBV5-1	TRBJ2-1	CASSVFSGLYLNNEQFF	TGCGCCAGCAGCGTATTCTCGGGACTCTACTTAAACAATGAGCAGTTCTTC
NA	NA	TRBV7-9	TRBJ1-3	CASSERLSGNTIYF	TGTGCCAGCAGCGAACGGTTAAGTGGAAACACCATATATTTT
NA	NA	TRBV21-1	TRBJ2-7	CASNDGGRQERYEQYF	TGTGCCAGCAACGACGGGGGTCGACAGGAACGCTACGAGCAGTACTTC
TRBD2	NA	TRBV11-2	TRBJ2-7	CASSLRAGTYEQYF	TGTGCCAGCAGCTTAAGAGCGGGAACCTACGAGCAGTACTTC
NA	NA	TRBV7-8	TRBJ1-4	CASKRREGLVSEKLFF	TGTGCCAGCAAAAGAAGAGAGGGGTTGGTTAGCGAAAAACTGTTTTTT